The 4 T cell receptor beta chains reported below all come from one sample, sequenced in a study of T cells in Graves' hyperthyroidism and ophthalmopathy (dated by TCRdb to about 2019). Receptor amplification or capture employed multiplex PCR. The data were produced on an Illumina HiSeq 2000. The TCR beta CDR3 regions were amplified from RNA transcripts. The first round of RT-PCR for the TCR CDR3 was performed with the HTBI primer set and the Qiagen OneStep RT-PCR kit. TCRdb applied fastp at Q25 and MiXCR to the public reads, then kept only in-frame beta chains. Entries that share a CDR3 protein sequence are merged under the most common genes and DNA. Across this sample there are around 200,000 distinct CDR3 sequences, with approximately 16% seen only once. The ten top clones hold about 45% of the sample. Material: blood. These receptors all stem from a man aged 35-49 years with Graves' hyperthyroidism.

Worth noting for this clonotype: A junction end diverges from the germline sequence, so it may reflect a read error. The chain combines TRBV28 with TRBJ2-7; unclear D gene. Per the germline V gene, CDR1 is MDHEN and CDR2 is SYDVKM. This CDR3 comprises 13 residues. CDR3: CAGSPPVSYEQYF. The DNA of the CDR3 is TGTGCCGGCAGTCCTCCGGTTTCCTACGAGCAGTACTTC.

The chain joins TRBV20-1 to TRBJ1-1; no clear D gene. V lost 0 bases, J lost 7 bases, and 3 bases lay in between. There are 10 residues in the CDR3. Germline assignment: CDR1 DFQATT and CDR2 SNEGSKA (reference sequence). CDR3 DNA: TGCAGTGCTAGAGATAATGAAGCTTTCTTT. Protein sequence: CSARDNEAFF.

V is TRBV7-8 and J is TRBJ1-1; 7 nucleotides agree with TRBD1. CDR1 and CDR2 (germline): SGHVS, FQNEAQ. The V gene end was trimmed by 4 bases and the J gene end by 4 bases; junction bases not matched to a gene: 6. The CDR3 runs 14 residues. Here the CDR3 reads CASSSHRGPTEAFF. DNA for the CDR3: TGTGCCAGCAGCTCACACAGGGGCCCCACTGAAGCTTTCTTT. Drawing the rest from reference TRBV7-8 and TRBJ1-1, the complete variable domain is GAGVSQSPRYKVAKRGQDVALRCDPISGHVSLFWYQQALGQGPEFLTYFQNEAQLDKSGLPSDRFFAERPEGSVSTLKIQRTQQEDSAVYLCASSSHRGPTEAFFGQGTRLTVV.

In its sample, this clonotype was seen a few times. The CDR3 here is CAISESAGDQYEQYF. The CDR3 region has the DNA TGTGCCATCAGTGAGTCAGCCGGGGATCAATACGAGCAGTACTTC. The chain couples TRBV10-3 to TRBJ2-7; D possibly corresponds to TRBD2 (5 bases). This CDR3 region has 15 residues. The V end was cut by 0 bases, the J end by 4 bases, with 13 bases between. Germline CDR1 is ENHRY and CDR2 is SYGVKD.